Below, 30 T cell receptor beta chains from the same sample are listed, as sequenced in a study of CD8 T cells in Susac syndrome (dated by TCRdb to about 2019). The library was made by the immunoSEQ multiplex PCR assay. RNA was extracted with the RNeasy kit and 0.5 to 1 ug was reverse transcribed using random hexamers. TCRdb passed the public sequencing reads through fastp at Q25 and MiXCR, retaining productive beta sequences. Each record represents a unique CDR3 protein, reported with the most common genes and DNA among its rows. The table for this sample lists roughly 60,000 distinct CDR3 sequences; approximately 90% of them were counted only once. Clones ranked in the top ten supply approximately 0.18% of the sample. Sequenced: CD8+ T cells from PBMCs. The receptors stem from a human donor in good health.

The chain recombines TRBV12-3 or TRBV12-4 with TRBJ1-1; weak D call: TRBD1 (5 bases). This CDR3 has 14 residues. Trimming took 9 bases from V and 2 from J, leaving 16 bases between them. The CDR3 protein is CASPPMGVNTEAFF. In DNA, the CDR3 is TGTGCCAGTCCCCCAATGGGGGTCAACACTGAAGCTTTCTTT.

CDR3 in amino acids: CASSQDLEGNYGYTF. The DNA for the CDR3 is TGTGCCAGCAGCCAAGATCTCGAGGGGAACTATGGCTACACCTTC. The chain has TRBV3-1 and TRBJ1-2, with D tentatively TRBD1 (5 bases). Germline assignment: CDR1 LGHDT and CDR2 YNNKEL (reference sequence). Trimming took 0 bases from V and 2 from J, leaving 10 bases between them. The CDR3 has 15 amino acids.

This clonotype has just one count. This chain connects TRBV4-3 to TRBJ2-2, with TRBD1 as a possible D gene (6 bases). The CDR3 spans 14 residues. V lost 1 base and J 6 bases, leaving 9 bases between the germline ends. Germline assignment: CDR1 LGHNA and CDR2 YSLEER. The chain's CDR3 is CASSQGGRSGELFF. As DNA, the CDR3 is TGCGCCAGCAGCCAAGGGGGGCGCTCCGGGGAGCTGTTTTTT.

This clonotype was detected only once. The chain employs TRBV23-1 and TRBJ2-1; perhaps TRBD2 as D (5 bases). TRBV23-1 belongs to the ORF category, with a function that is uncertain. The CDR3 has 12 residues. The V and J ends lost 7 bases and 5 bases respectively, with 9 bases between them. The CDR3 sequence: CASIGMHNEQFF. The CDR3, as DNA: TGCGCCAGCATCGGGATGCACAATGAGCAGTTCTTC.

This rearrangement joins TRBV13 to TRBJ1-2; no definite D call. Trimming removed 5 bases at V and 6 bases at J, with 7 bases between. The CDR3 is 11 amino acids. CDR1 and CDR2 from the germline V gene are PRHDT and FYEKMQ (reference sequence). CDR3 DNA sequence: TGTGCCAGCAGCCCCGGAGATGGCTACACCTTC. Amino acid sequence: CASSPGDGYTF.

The V gene is TRBV24-1, the J gene TRBJ1-1; 9 positions agree with TRBD1. The V gene's germline CDR1 is KGHDR and CDR2 SFDVKD. V dropped 2 bases and J dropped 0; count of bases not matched to a gene: 3. This CDR3 has 16 amino acids. The CDR3: CATSDYRGPMNTEAFF. CDR3 sequence (DNA): TGTGCCACCAGTGATTACAGGGGGCCAATGAACACTGAAGCTTTCTTT.

The chain combines TRBV27 with TRBJ2-1, with D perhaps matching TRBD2 (6 bases). V lost 7 bases, J lost 4 bases, and 11 bases lay in between. The CDR3 extends over 13 amino acids. Germline V gene lookup returns CDR1 MNHEY and CDR2 SMNVEV (reference sequence). The CDR3 region has the DNA TGTGCCAGCACCCCGGCGGGATACAATGAGCAGTTCTTC. This gives the protein CASTPAGYNEQFF.

V and J are TRBV7-9 and TRBJ2-7, with 11 nucleotides matching TRBD1. J lost 5 bases, V lost 7 bases, and 7 bases had no gene match. The CDR3 is 14 residues long. CDR1 SEHNR and CDR2 FQNEAQ come from the germline V gene (reference sequence). For the CDR3, the DNA is TGTGCCAGCATATCGGACAGGGGGCTTAACGAGCAGTACTTC. This translates into CASISDRGLNEQYF.

The chain combines TRBV27 with TRBJ1-6; D possibly corresponds to TRBD1 (5 bases). The V end was cut by 3 bases, the J end by 9 bases, with 15 bases between. CDR3 length: 15 amino acids. Germline CDR1 is MNHEY and CDR2 is SMNVEV (reference sequence). CDR3 nucleotide sequence: TGTGCCAGCAGTTTGACAGCGTATGGGGTTTCACCCCTCCACTTT. The encoded protein is CASSLTAYGVSPLHF.

The chain links TRBV4-2 to TRBJ2-7, with TRBD1 as a possible D gene (6 bases). Germline CDR1 reads LGHNA; CDR2 reads YNFKEQ. CDR3 length equals 15 residues. Trimming shortened V by 0 bases and J by 4 bases, and 13 bases separated the two germline ends. CDR3 sequence: CASSQDADSLYEQYF. CDR3 nucleotide sequence: TGTGCCAGCAGCCAAGATGCGGACAGTCTTTACGAGCAGTACTTC.

This clonotype was seen just once. The CDR3 DNA reads as TGTGCCACCAGCAGAGAGGGGGACGAGGGGACCCAGTACTTC. Translated, it gives CATSREGDEGTQYF. This chain uses TRBV15 with TRBJ2-5; D is possibly TRBD1 or TRBD2 (5 bases each). The V gene lost 0 bases and the J gene lost 7 bases, with 12 bases spanning the gap. Germline lookup yields CDR1 LNHNV and CDR2 YYDKDF (reference sequence). This CDR3 region has 14 residues.

The gene calls are TRBV29-1 and TRBJ1-4; D is uncertain. The germline CDR1 and CDR2 sequences are SQVTM and ANQGSEA. The CDR3 covers 13 residues. The ends were cut back, 0 bases at V and 5 bases at J, with 7 bases in the middle. The CDR3: CSVEDWPNEKLFF. The DNA of the CDR3 is TGCAGCGTTGAAGACTGGCCCAATGAAAAACTGTTTTTT.

The genes are TRBV28 and TRBJ1-1; 7 bases fit TRBD1. The ends lost 5 bases at V and 1 base at J; junction bases unmatched: 4. CDR1 is MDHEN and CDR2 is SYDVKM in the germline V gene. The CDR3 spans 14 residues. The CDR3, as DNA: TGTGCCAGCAGTGAAGACAGGGAGAACACTGAAGCTTTCTTT. Translation: CASSEDRENTEAFF.

This clonotype turned up a few times. The V and J genes are TRBV6-5 and TRBJ2-7; D unclear. This CDR3 is 16 amino acids long. V dropped 0 bases and J dropped 0 bases, with 12 bases sitting between them. Germline CDR1 MNHEY, CDR2 SVGAGI. The CDR3, as DNA: TGTGCCAGCAGTTACTCGGTGGGTCAGCACTCCTACGAGCAGTACTTC. Protein sequence: CASSYSVGQHSYEQYF.

This rearrangement joins TRBV20-1 to TRBJ2-5, with TRBD2 matching 13 bases. This CDR3 spans 14 amino acids. The germline V gene encodes CDR1 DFQATT and CDR2 SNEGSKA (reference sequence). V lost 7 bases, J lost 0 bases, and 2 bases stayed unmatched. CDR3 protein: CSVGLAGDQETQYF. The CDR3 DNA reads TGCAGTGTAGGACTAGCGGGGGACCAAGAGACCCAGTACTTC.

The chain uses TRBV6-1 and TRBJ2-7; D uncertain. CDR1 and CDR2 (germline): MNHNS, SASEGT. Trimming removed 1 base from V and 5 bases from J, with 3 bases in between. This CDR3 is 11 amino acids long. CDR3 sequence reads: CASSEGNEQYF. The CDR3 DNA reads TGTGCCAGCAGTGAAGGGAACGAGCAGTACTTC.

About this clonotype itself: Germline is not matched at one junction end, which may reflect a read error. This chain connects TRBV10-3 to TRBJ1-2; no clear D gene. Per the germline V gene, CDR1 is ENHRY and CDR2 is SYGVKD. This CDR3 has 13 amino acids. DNA of the CDR3: TGTGCCATCAGTTCCGTGGTAGAACAGACCAAGAGGTTC. Translated: CAISSVVEQTKRF.

This rearrangement joins TRBV12-3 or TRBV12-4 to TRBJ2-5, with 13 bases fitting TRBD2. The CDR3 has 19 residues. Trimming at V came to 5 bases and at J to 3 bases, leaving 15 bases not matched to a gene. The CDR3 nucleotides are TGTGCCAGCAGTAAAGCCCGGACTAGCGGGGGCCGAACTAAAGAGACCCAGTACTTC. As protein: CASSKARTSGGRTKETQYF.

This sequence joins TRBV6-5 and TRBJ2-1; TRBD2 matches 8 bases. Germline V CDR1 and CDR2: MNHEY, SVGAGI. Trimming cost V 4 bases and J 5 bases; bases outside gene matches: 7. This CDR3 is 15 amino acids long. The CDR3 is CASSWSGGPDNEQFF. For the CDR3, the DNA is TGTGCCAGCAGTTGGTCGGGGGGGCCGGACAATGAGCAGTTCTTC.

The rearrangement uses TRBV9 and TRBJ1-4; possible D gene TRBD1, 5 bases. V gave up 4 bases and J gave up 0 bases, with 13 bases separating them. The CDR3 extends over 16 amino acids. Germline-derived CDR1 and CDR2 are SGDLS and YYNGEE. For the CDR3, the DNA is TGTGCCAGCAGCCCGAGAGGGGCGACAACTAATGAAAAACTGTTTTTT. Translated: CASSPRGATTNEKLFF.

The rearrangement joins TRBV6-5 to TRBJ1-4, with D unresolved. V was pared by 2 bases and J by 10 bases, with 8 bases between. The CDR3 spans 12 residues. Germline lookup yields CDR1 MNHEY and CDR2 SVGAGI. The CDR3: CASSYLNGKLFF. CDR3 sequence (DNA): TGTGCCAGCAGTTACCTTAACGGAAAACTGTTTTTT.

This clonotype was recorded only once. CDR3 protein: CASSVESASNEQFF. DNA of the CDR3: TGTGCCAGCAGCGTAGAGAGCGCGTCCAATGAGCAGTTCTTC. V and J are TRBV9 and TRBJ2-1, with no clear D. The germline V and J ends were trimmed by 0 bases and 6 bases, with 10 bases remaining between them. Germline V lookup: CDR1 SGDLS, CDR2 YYNGEE. The CDR3 runs to 14 residues.

This sequence joins TRBV30 and TRBJ1-1, with D unclear. The CDR3 has 15 residues. Germline loops: CDR1 GTSNPN, CDR2 SVGIG (reference sequence). Trimming shortened V by 0 bases and J by 1 base, and 12 bases separated the two germline ends. CDR3 in DNA: TGTGCCTGGAGTGTACTCAAGGGAACGAACACTGAAGCTTTCTTT. It codes for CAWSVLKGTNTEAFF.

The gene calls are TRBV10-3 and TRBJ1-1; no definite D call. Per germline, CDR1 ENHRY and CDR2 SYGVKD. The CDR3 totals 12 residues. The germline V and J ends were trimmed by 9 bases and 1 base, with 9 bases remaining between them. As DNA, the CDR3 is TGTGCCATTTCAGACAAGAACACTGAAGCTTTCTTT. It is translated as CAISDKNTEAFF.

V usage is TRBV28 and J usage is TRBJ2-7, with TRBD1 identical over 8 bases. The CDR3 loop spans 14 amino acids. With V trimmed by 7 bases and J by 0 bases, 5 bases remained unmatched. From germline, CDR1 is MDHEN and CDR2 SYDVKM. The chain's CDR3 is CASNGQGSSYEQYF. In DNA form, the CDR3 reads TGTGCCAGCAACGGACAGGGCAGCTCCTACGAGCAGTACTTC.

V is TRBV19 and J is TRBJ1-1; 9 nucleotides line up with TRBD1. The CDR3 length is 15 residues. Germline CDR1 LNHDA, CDR2 SQIVND (reference sequence). The V gene end was trimmed by 1 base and the J gene end by 4 bases; junction bases not matched to a gene: 4. The CDR3 nucleotides are TGTGCCAGTAGTATAGTATTGGGACAGGGCACTGAAGCTTTCTTT. It encodes CASSIVLGQGTEAFF.

This clonotype appeared a single time. The rearrangement uses TRBV7-9 and TRBJ2-5; D might be TRBD2 (5 bases). V was cut by 5 bases and J by 4 bases, with 11 bases left in between. Germline CDR1 SEHNR, CDR2 FQNEAQ (reference sequence). The CDR3 is made up of 13 amino acids. As DNA, the CDR3 is TGTGCCAGCAGCGCCTCCGAGGGAGAGACCCAGTACTTC. Translating it yields CASSASEGETQYF.

V gene TRBV25-1 combines with J gene TRBJ1-3; 9 positions match TRBD1. Germline V gene sequence: CDR1 MGHDK, CDR2 SYGVNS. The CDR3 extends over 20 amino acids. Trimming took 2 bases from V and 0 from J; bases not matched to a gene: 14. CDR3 coding DNA: TGTGCCAGCAGTGAACCCGGGACAGGGACCTTCATCAGCTCTGGAAACACCATATATTTT. Residues: CASSEPGTGTFISSGNTIYF. The full variable domain, completed using reference TRBV25-1 and TRBJ1-3, is EADIYQTPRYLVIGTGKKITLECSQTMGHDKMYWYQQDPGMELHLIHYSYGVNSTEKGDLSSESTVSRIRTEHFPLTLESARPSHTSQYLCASSEPGTGTFISSGNTIYFGEGSWLTVV.

This clonotype was counted once. V and J are TRBV5-6 and TRBJ2-7, with a tentative D call TRBD1 (6 bases). The germline V gene has CDR1 SGHDT and CDR2 YYEEEE. Trimming took off 2 bases at V and 3 bases at J, with 15 bases between the two ends. The CDR3 is 15 amino acids. The CDR3 DNA reads as TGTGCCAGCAGCTTTTTTAGGGGGAAATACTACGAGCAGTACTTC. It specifies CASSFFRGKYYEQYF.

The chain links TRBV5-1 to TRBJ2-7; no definite D call. Trimming pared 3 bases from V and 1 base from J, leaving 8 bases between. The CDR3 has 13 amino acids. Looked up from germline, CDR1 is SGHRS and CDR2 is YFSETQ. The CDR3 nucleotides read TGCGCCAGCAGCTGGCCGGCTTCCTACGAGCAGTACTTC. The encoded protein is CASSWPASYEQYF.